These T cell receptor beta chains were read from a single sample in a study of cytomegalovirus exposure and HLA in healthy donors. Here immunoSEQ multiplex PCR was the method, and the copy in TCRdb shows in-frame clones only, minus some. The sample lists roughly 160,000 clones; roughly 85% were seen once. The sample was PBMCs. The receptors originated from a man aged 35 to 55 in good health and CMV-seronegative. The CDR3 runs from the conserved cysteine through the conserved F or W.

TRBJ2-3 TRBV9 CASSVQGYTDTQYF
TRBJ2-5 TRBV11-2 CASSLRGGFQETQYF
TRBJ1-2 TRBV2 CASSENGVYGYTF
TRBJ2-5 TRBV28 CASSPELFGGSGETQYF
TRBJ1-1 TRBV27 CASSRGRGTEAFF
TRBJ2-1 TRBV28 CASSSGRYNEQFF
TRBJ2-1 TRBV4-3 CASSQDRGGSEQFF
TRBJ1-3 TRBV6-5 CASSYSPTSGNTIYF
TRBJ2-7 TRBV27 CASSLSPTGTPLGEQYF
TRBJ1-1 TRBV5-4 CASSLAQLTGEAFF
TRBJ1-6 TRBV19 CASREQGTANSPLHF
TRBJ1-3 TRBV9 CASSPTPGLSSGNTIYF
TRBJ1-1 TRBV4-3 CASSLQGVGTEAFF
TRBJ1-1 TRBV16 CASSPTGNTEAFF
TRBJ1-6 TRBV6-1 CASSDGGTGHSPLHF
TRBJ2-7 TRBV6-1 CASSEERGSNEQYF
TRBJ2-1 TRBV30 CAWSVGSGAYNEQFF
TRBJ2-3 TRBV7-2 CASRSSFSTDTQYF
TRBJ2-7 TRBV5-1 CASSPQGNTYEQYF
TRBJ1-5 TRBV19 CASSNPGQGAGQPQHF
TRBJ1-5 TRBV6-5 CASSPSGDQPQHF
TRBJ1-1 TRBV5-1 CASSWSDRDGTEAFF
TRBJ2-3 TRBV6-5 CASSFMAGTDTQYF
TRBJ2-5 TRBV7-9 CASSRTAQETQYF
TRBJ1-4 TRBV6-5 CASRGTGVREKLFF
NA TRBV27 CASRPGLSSYEQYF
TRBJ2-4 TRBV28 CASSSSTGRGDSQYF
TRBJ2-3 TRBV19 CASSMATSTDTQYF
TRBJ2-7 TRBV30 CAWSVPDRGHEQYF
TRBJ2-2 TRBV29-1 CSALQGANTGELFF
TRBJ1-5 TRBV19 CASSIMDYSNQPQHF
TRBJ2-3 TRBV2 CASSSTGQGTDTQYF
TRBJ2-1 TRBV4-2 CASSSFPASRDLPYNEQFF
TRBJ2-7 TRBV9 CASSPGAAYEQYF
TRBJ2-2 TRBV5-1 CASSKGILAGMNTGELFF
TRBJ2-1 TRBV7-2 CASSLSIALGYNEQFF
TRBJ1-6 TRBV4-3 CASSLDFRSSYNSPLHF
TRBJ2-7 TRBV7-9 CASSYSGVSGEKDYEQYF
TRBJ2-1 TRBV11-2 CASSLERWQGGSFF
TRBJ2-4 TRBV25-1 CASPHGQGAKNSQYF
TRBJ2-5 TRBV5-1 CASRSPGQGLQETQYF
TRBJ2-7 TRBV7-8 CASSDPPAGGSTSSSYEQYF
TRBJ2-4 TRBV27 CASSLSPGTKNIQYF
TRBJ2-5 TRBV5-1 CASSFQAGGLGETRYF
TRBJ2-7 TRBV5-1 CASSLHEYEQYF
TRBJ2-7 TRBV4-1 CASSQDPAGLPYEQYF
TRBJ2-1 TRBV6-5 CASRFTGTGGNEQFF
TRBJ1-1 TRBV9 CASSYMGGGNTEAFF
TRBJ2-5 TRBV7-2 CASSLAVQETQYF
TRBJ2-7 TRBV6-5 CASSYFSVSSEQYF